The entry that follows covers one T cell receptor (beta chain) sequence. The data belong to a study of cytomegalovirus exposure and HLA in healthy donors. Study at large: Earlier work reported about 110 million unique TCR beta sequences from about 190 million T cells.

V gave up 0 bases and J gave up 5 bases; unmatched junction bases: 9. The CDR3 has 16 residues. Per germline, CDR1 SGHRS and CDR2 YFSETQ. The PCR made use of 60 Vbeta and 13 Jbeta primers. Assay: immunoSEQ multiplex PCR; the TCRdb copy retains only in-frame clones and omits some. Of some 91,000 clones in the sample, about 89% were seen once. Material for sequencing was PBMCs. The origin of this receptor is a man in his thirties or forties in good health and CMV-seropositive. This chain joins TRBV5-1 and TRBJ1-1; 8 nucleotides match TRBD1. In nucleotides, the CDR3 is TGCGCCAGCAGCTTGGTGTCAGGGGGCTCTAGTACTGAAGCTTTCTTT. Protein: CASSLVSGGSSTEAFF.